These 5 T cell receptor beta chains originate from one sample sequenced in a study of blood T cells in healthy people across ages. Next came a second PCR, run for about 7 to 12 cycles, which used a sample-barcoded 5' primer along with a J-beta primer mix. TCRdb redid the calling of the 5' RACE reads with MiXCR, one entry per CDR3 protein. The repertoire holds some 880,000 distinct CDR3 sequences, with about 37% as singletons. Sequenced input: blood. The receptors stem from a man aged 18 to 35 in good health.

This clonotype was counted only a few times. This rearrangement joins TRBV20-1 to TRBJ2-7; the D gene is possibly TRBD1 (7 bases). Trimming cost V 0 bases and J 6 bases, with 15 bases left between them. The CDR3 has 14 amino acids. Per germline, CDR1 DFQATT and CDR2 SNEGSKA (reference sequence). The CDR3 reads CSARDRRGLGEQYF. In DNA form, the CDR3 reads TGCAGTGCTAGAGATCGGAGGGGGCTAGGCGAGCAGTACTTC.

The CDR3 reads CASTEGDRGLTGELFF. The CDR3 DNA reads TGTGCCAGCACCGAGGGGGACAGGGGGCTCACCGGGGAGCTGTTTTTT. The chain carries TRBV7-2 and TRBJ2-2, with 12 bases identical to TRBD1. V lost 7 bases and J lost 4; bases outside the gene matches: 7. In germline, CDR1 is SGHTA, CDR2 FQGNSA. This CDR3 has 16 residues.

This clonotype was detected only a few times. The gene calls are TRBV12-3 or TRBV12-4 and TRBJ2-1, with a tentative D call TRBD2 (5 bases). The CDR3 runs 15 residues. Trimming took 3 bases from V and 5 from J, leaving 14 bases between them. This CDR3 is CASSLILGLHNEQFF. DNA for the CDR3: TGTGCCAGCAGTTTGATCTTAGGACTGCACAATGAGCAGTTCTTC.

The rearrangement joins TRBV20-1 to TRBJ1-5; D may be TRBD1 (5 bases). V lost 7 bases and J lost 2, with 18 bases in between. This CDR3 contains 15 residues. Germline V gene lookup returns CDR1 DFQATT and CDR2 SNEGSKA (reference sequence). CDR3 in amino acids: CSGMSGDSRNQPQHF. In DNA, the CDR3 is TGCAGTGGTATGTCAGGCGACAGCCGCAATCAGCCCCAGCATTTT.

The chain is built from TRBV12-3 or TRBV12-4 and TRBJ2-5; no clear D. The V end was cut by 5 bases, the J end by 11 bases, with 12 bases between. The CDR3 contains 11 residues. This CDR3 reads CASSLSTEQYF. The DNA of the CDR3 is TGTGCCAGCAGTCTTAGCACTGAGCAGTACTTC.